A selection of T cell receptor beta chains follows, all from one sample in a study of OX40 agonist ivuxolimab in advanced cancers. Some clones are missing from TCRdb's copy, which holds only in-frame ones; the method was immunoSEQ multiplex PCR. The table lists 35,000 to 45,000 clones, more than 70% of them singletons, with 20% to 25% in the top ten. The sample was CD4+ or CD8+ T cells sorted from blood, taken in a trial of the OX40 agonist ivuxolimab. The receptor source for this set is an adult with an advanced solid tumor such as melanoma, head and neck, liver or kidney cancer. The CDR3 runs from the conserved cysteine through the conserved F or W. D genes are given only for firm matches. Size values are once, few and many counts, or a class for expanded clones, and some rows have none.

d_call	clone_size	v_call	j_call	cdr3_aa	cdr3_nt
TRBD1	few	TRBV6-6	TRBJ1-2	CASSFGQGADYGYTF	TGTGCCAGCAGTTTTGGACAGGGAGCTGACTATGGCTACACCTTC
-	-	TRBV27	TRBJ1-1	CASSPPGGGHTEAFF	TGTGCCAGCAGTCCCCCCGGCGGGGGTCACACTGAAGCTTTCTTT
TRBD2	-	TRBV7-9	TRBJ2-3	CASSHGLAGANF	TGTGCCAGCAGTCATGGACTAGCGGGGGCGAATTTT
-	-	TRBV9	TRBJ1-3	CASSASNQGSSGNTIYF	TGTGCCAGCAGCGCATCAAACCAGGGGTCCTCTGGAAACACCATATATTTT
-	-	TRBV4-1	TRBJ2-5	CASSQERGLQETQYF	TGCGCCAGCAGCCAAGAACGGGGGCTTCAAGAGACCCAGTACTTC
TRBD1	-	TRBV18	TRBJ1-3	CASAPGQGSGNTIYF	TGTGCCAGCGCTCCGGGACAGGGGTCTGGAAACACCATATATTTT
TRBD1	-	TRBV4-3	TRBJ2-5	CASSQETGAPYRETQYF	TGCGCCAGCAGCCAGGAGACAGGGGCCCCGTATCGGGAGACCCAGTACTTC
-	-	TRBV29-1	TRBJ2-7	CSVEGTFYEQYF	TGCAGCGTTGAGGGCACGTTCTACGAGCAGTACTTC
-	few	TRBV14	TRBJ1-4	CASRSDNEKLFF	TGTGCCAGCAGGAGCGATAATGAAAAACTGTTTTTT
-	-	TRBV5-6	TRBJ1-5	CASSALWGNQPQHF	TGTGCCAGCAGCGCACTTTGGGGCAATCAGCCCCAGCATTTT
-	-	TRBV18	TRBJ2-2	CASSRAGGARGTGELFF	TGTGCCAGCTCGCGTGCTGGAGGGGCCCGGGGCACCGGGGAGCTGTTTTTT
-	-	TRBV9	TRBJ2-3	CASSVGAKFTDTQYF	TGTGCCAGCAGCGTCGGGGCAAAGTTCACAGATACGCAGTATTTT
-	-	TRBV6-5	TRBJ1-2	CASSYARALGSYGYTF	TGTGCCAGCAGTTACGCCAGGGCTTTAGGTAGCTATGGCTACACCTTC
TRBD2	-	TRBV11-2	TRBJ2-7	CASTRSGGEQYF	TGTGCCAGCACCCGATCGGGGGGCGAGCAGTACTTC
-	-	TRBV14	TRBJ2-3	CASSQKRAQAGVRTDTQYF	TGTGCCAGCAGCCAAAAGAGGGCCCAGGCAGGGGTTCGCACAGATACGCAGTATTTT
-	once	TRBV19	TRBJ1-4	CASSIRRVAFSEKLFF	TGTGCCAGTAGTATTAGGAGGGTTGCTTTCAGTGAAAAACTGTTTTTT
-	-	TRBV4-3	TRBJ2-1	CASSQVGGSGNEQFF	TGCGCCAGCAGCCAAGTAGGTGGGAGTGGGAATGAGCAGTTCTTC
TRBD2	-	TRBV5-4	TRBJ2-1	CASTQAGGPLDEQFF	TGTGCCAGCACCCAAGCGGGGGGGCCTTTGGATGAGCAGTTCTTC
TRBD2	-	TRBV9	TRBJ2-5	CASSVGGTKETQYF	TGTGCCAGCAGCGTAGGGGGGACTAAAGAGACCCAGTACTTC
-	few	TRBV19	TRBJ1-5	CAADSGNQPQHF	TGTGCCGCCGACTCGGGCAATCAGCCCCAGCATTTT
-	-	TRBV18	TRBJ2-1	CASSGSNEQFF	TGTGCCAGCTCTGGGTCCAATGAGCAGTTCTTC
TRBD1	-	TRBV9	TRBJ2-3	CASSVGGQLADTQYF	TGTGCCAGCAGCGTAGGGGGACAGCTCGCAGATACGCAGTATTTT
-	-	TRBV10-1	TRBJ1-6	CASPTSSPLHF	TGCGCCAGCCCCACAAGTTCACCCCTCCACTTT
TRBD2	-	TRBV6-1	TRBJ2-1	CASSEWLAGSSYNEQFF	TGTGCCAGCAGTGAATGGCTAGCGGGGTCATCCTACAATGAGCAGTTCTTC
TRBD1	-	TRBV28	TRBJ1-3	CASSPGTGLSGNTIYF	TGTGCCAGCAGCCCTGGGACAGGGTTGTCTGGAAACACCATATATTTT
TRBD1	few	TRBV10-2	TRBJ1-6	CASRDRGRAHNSPLHF	TGCGCCAGCAGGGACAGGGGGCGCGCCCATAATTCACCCCTCCACTTT
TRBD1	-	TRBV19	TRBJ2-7	CASHGQGPHEQYF	TGTGCCAGTCACGGACAGGGGCCACACGAGCAGTACTTC
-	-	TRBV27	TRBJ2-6	CASSSLGSAGANVLTF	TGTGCCAGCAGTTCCCTAGGGTCCGCTGGGGCCAACGTCCTGACTTTC
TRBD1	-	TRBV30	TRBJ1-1	CAWSDPTGDTEAFF	TGTGCCTGGAGTGACCCGACAGGGGACACTGAAGCTTTCTTT
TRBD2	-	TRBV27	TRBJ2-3	CASSLAGGTDTQYF	TGTGCCAGCAGTTTGGCCGGGGGGACAGATACGCAGTATTTT
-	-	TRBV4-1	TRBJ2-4	CASSQVLPLASQENIQYF	TGCGCCAGCAGCCAAGTTCTACCCCTAGCTAGTCAAGAAAACATTCAGTACTTC
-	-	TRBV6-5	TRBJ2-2	CASTHGLYTGELFF	TGTGCCAGCACCCACGGGCTTTACACCGGGGAGCTGTTTTTT